Presented here are 32 T cell receptor beta chains from one specimen sequenced in a study of cytomegalovirus exposure and HLA in healthy donors. Researchers ran the PCR with 60 Vbeta and 13 Jbeta primers. Libraries were prepared by immunoSEQ multiplex PCR; TCRdb keeps only in-frame clonotypes and omits some of them. The sample yields roughly 150,000 clones, approximately 84% seen once. Input material: PBMCs. Receptor source: a man in his fifties or sixties in good health and CMV-seropositive.

V is TRBV7-8 and J is TRBJ2-2, with D perhaps matching TRBD2 (6 bases). Looked up from germline, CDR1 is SGHVS and CDR2 is FQNEAQ. The CDR3 has 14 residues. V was shortened by 4 bases and J by 7 bases, with 13 bases between the two germline ends. Written as DNA, the CDR3 is TGTGCCAGCAGCTGGCGGGATGCTGGCGGGGAGCTGTTTTTT. This encodes CASSWRDAGGELFF.

As DNA, the CDR3 is TGTGCCAGCAGCGATAGGGGGTTAGGTGGAAACACCATATATTTT. Amino acid sequence: CASSDRGLGGNTIYF. The chain combines TRBV6-1 with TRBJ1-3, with D perhaps matching TRBD1 (6 bases). The CDR3 runs to 15 residues. The V gene's germline CDR1 is MNHNS and CDR2 SASEGT. V was trimmed by 6 bases and J by 3 bases, leaving 15 bases between them.

This clone was observed once. The V call is TRBV6-1, the J call TRBJ2-5; 8 bases are shared with TRBD1. V trimming: 6 bases; J trimming: 7 bases; junction bases outside the gene matches: 7. CDR3 length: 13 amino acids. Per germline, CDR1 MNHNS and CDR2 SASEGT. The CDR3 protein is CASRRQGRGTQYF. The CDR3 region has the DNA TGTGCCAGCAGGAGACAGGGGCGGGGGACCCAGTACTTC.

V usage is TRBV27 and J usage is TRBJ1-2; the match to TRBD1 covers 9 bases. Germline V lookup: CDR1 MNHEY, CDR2 SMNVEV (reference sequence). V was clipped by 4 bases and J by 6 bases; unmatched bases: 9. The CDR3 spans 15 residues. CDR3 sequence: CASSSWDRVRDGYTF. The CDR3 nucleotides are TGTGCCAGCAGTTCCTGGGACAGGGTACGGGATGGCTACACCTTC.

This clone was recorded a few times. The rearrangement joins TRBV5-1 to TRBJ2-5, with D perhaps TRBD1 (5 bases). CDR1 is SGHRS, CDR2 YFSETQ, per germline. V gave up 4 bases and J gave up 1 base, with 8 bases separating them. This CDR3 contains 13 residues. CDR3 nucleotide sequence: TGCGCCAGCAGCATGGACATCCAAGAGACCCAGTACTTC. It specifies CASSMDIQETQYF.

The chain links TRBV15 to TRBJ2-1; TRBD2 matches 7 bases. The V gene's germline CDR1 is LNHNV and CDR2 YYDKDF (reference sequence). The CDR3 is 15 residues long. Trimming at V came to 0 bases and at J to 4 bases, leaving 3 bases not matched to a gene. The CDR3 region has the DNA TGTGCCACCAGCAGAGACCCTAGCGGATACAATGAGCAGTTCTTC. Protein sequence: CATSRDPSGYNEQFF.

The chain joins TRBV7-6 to TRBJ2-1; TRBD2 aligns across 11 bases. CDR3 length: 17 residues. Germline loops: CDR1 SGHVS, CDR2 FNYEAQ. The V gene end was trimmed by 1 base and the J gene end by 5 bases; junction bases not matched to a gene: 7. CDR3 loop: CASSLGSLAGGNNEQFF. DNA of the CDR3: TGTGCCAGCAGCTTAGGTTCCCTAGCGGGGGGTAACAATGAGCAGTTCTTC.

The chain combines TRBV9 with TRBJ2-3, with D tentatively TRBD2 (5 bases). Per germline, CDR1 SGDLS and CDR2 YYNGEE. There are 16 residues in the CDR3. V lost 4 bases to trimming and J lost 2 bases, with 17 bases between them. The CDR3 reads CASSLAGLANTDTQYF. Written as DNA, the CDR3 is TGTGCCAGCAGCCTCGCAGGACTTGCTAACACAGATACGCAGTATTTT.

V and J are TRBV28 and TRBJ2-7, with 9 bases fitting TRBD2. The germline CDR1 and CDR2 sequences are MDHEN and SYDVKM. The junction had 4 bases not matched to a gene; V was cut back by 3 bases and J by 4 bases. There are 14 residues in the CDR3. Here the CDR3 DNA reads TGTGCCAGCAGTTTTCCTAGCGGGAATTACGAGCAGTACTTC. Translation: CASSFPSGNYEQYF. Full variable domain (rest looked up from reference TRBV28 and TRBJ2-7): DVKVTQSSRYLVKRTGEKVFLECVQDMDHENMFWYRQDPGLGLRLIYFSYDVKMKEKGDIPEGYSVSREKKERFSLILESASTNQTSMYLCASSFPSGNYEQYFGPGTRLTVT.

The chain combines TRBV19 with TRBJ1-1; 8 nucleotides align to TRBD1. This CDR3 is built from 15 residues. Germline CDR1 is LNHDA and CDR2 is SQIVND (reference sequence). After removal of 6 bases from V and 6 bases from J, the junction contained 12 bases not matched to a gene. Here the CDR3 reads CASSLQGQEGAEAFF. The DNA for the CDR3 is TGTGCCAGTAGCCTCCAGGGACAGGAGGGCGCTGAAGCTTTCTTT. Variable domain in full (rest from reference TRBV19 and TRBJ1-1): DGGITQSPKYLFRKEGQNVTLSCEQNLNHDAMYWYRQDPGQGLRLIYYSQIVNDFQKGDIAEGYSVSREKKESFPLTVTSAQKNPTAFYLCASSLQGQEGAEAFFGQGTRLTVV.

V gene TRBV2 combines with J gene TRBJ2-5; TRBD1 aligns across 11 bases. Germline assignment: CDR1 SNHLY and CDR2 FYNNEI. This CDR3 contains 15 residues. The junction had 5 bases not matched to a gene; V was cut back by 6 bases and J by 2 bases. The CDR3 protein is CASRRDRGNQETQYF. The CDR3 bases are TGTGCCAGCAGGCGGGACAGGGGGAATCAAGAGACCCAGTACTTC. Based on the CDR3 plus reference TRBV2 and TRBJ2-5, the full variable domain is EPEVTQTPSHQVTQMGQEVILRCVPISNHLYFYWYRQILGQKVEFLVSFYNNEISEKSEIFDDQFSVERPDGSNFTLKIRSTKLEDSAMYFCASRRDRGNQETQYFGPGTRLLVL.

V and J are TRBV19 and TRBJ2-2; 9 bases fit TRBD1. V shed 2 bases, J shed 7 bases, and the junction held 5 bases outside the gene matches. The CDR3 covers 15 residues. CDR1 is LNHDA and CDR2 is SQIVND in the germline V gene (reference sequence). Here the CDR3 reads CASSITGQGIGELFF. The CDR3 DNA reads TGTGCCAGTAGTATAACGGGACAGGGTATCGGGGAGCTGTTTTTT.

V is TRBV18 and J is TRBJ1-1; 7 bases line up with TRBD1. This CDR3 contains 15 residues. Germline V gene lookup returns CDR1 KGHSH and CDR2 LQKENI. With V trimmed by 2 bases and J by 5 bases, 8 bases remained unmatched. The CDR3 loop reads CASSPTTGTGTEAFF. The CDR3 nucleotides read TGTGCCAGCTCACCAACGACAGGGACGGGGACTGAAGCTTTCTTT.

This clone has only one observation. The CDR3 DNA sequence: TGTGCCAGCAGCCCCCGAACCGGGAGCACAGATACGCAGTATTTT. It specifies CASSPRTGSTDTQYF. This chain connects TRBV9 to TRBJ2-3; no clear D gene. Germline CDR1 is SGDLS and CDR2 is YYNGEE. CDR3 size: 15 residues. Trimming removed 4 bases from V and 0 bases from J, with 12 bases in between.

The CDR3 bases are TGCGCCAGCAGTCCGCCCGGGACAGTCACGCCAAGGAATGAGCAGTTCTTC. Amino acids: CASSPPGTVTPRNEQFF. This rearrangement joins TRBV23-1 to TRBJ2-1; TRBD1 aligns across 7 bases. TRBV23-1 is given ORF status, its function remaining uncertain. After removal of 4 bases from V and 7 bases from J, the junction contained 16 bases not matched to a gene. The CDR3 covers 17 residues.

The rearrangement joins TRBV7-8 to TRBJ2-7; D is unclear. Trimming removed 2 bases from V and 4 bases from J, with 12 bases in between. Per the germline V gene, CDR1 is SGHVS and CDR2 is FQNEAQ. The CDR3 has 14 residues. The DNA of the CDR3 is TGTGCCAGCAGCTTAAAAGTTCCTCTATACGAGCAGTACTTC. This encodes CASSLKVPLYEQYF.

This chain links TRBV30 with TRBJ2-7; the D is unclear. The CDR3 is made up of 11 amino acids. Per the germline V gene, CDR1 is GTSNPN and CDR2 is SVGIG (reference sequence). Trimming removed 3 bases from V and 3 bases from J, with 6 bases in between. CDR3 amino acids: CAWSTNYEQYF. The CDR3 DNA sequence: TGTGCCTGGAGCACAAACTACGAGCAGTACTTC. The variable domain in full, with the rest retrieved from reference TRBV30 and TRBJ2-7, is SQTIHQWPATLVQPVGSPLSLECTVEGTSNPNLYWYRQAAGRGLQLLFYSVGIGQISSEVPQNLSASRPQDRQFILSSKKLLLSDSGFYLCAWSTNYEQYFGPGTRLTVT.

The CDR3 DNA reads as TGTGCCAGCAGCTTGCCAGGCGGGGGGTACGAGCAGTACTTC. Translated: CASSLPGGGYEQYF. This chain joins TRBV5-6 and TRBJ2-7; 8 bases agree with TRBD2. CDR1 and CDR2 from the germline V gene are SGHDT and YYEEEE. The CDR3 runs to 14 residues. J gave up 4 bases and V 1 base, and 4 bases lay outside the gene matches.

The V call is TRBV18, the J call TRBJ2-2, with a tentative D call TRBD2 (6 bases). CDR1 is KGHSH, CDR2 LQKENI, per germline. CDR3 length equals 15 residues. The germline V and J ends were trimmed by 2 bases and 3 bases, with 10 bases remaining between them. CDR3 protein: CASSPRTKDTGELFF. The DNA for the CDR3 is TGTGCCAGCTCACCAAGGACTAAAGACACCGGGGAGCTGTTTTTT.

The chain uses TRBV9 and TRBJ1-2; TRBD1 matches 8 bases. This CDR3 contains 19 residues. V shed 0 bases, J shed 4 bases, and the junction held 17 bases outside the gene matches. Germline V lookup: CDR1 SGDLS, CDR2 YYNGEE. This CDR3 reads CASSVDQFPDRGRSYGYTF. The CDR3 coding sequence is TGTGCCAGCAGCGTAGACCAATTTCCTGACAGGGGACGTAGCTATGGCTACACCTTC.

This clone was observed once. V and J are TRBV25-1 and TRBJ2-1; a weak D match, TRBD1 (5 bases). V lost 3 bases, J lost 7 bases, and 10 bases lay in between. This CDR3 contains 13 residues. The germline V gene encodes CDR1 MGHDK and CDR2 SYGVNS. The CDR3 region has the DNA TGTGCCAGCAGTGAGGGGCCTAGGAATGAGCAGTTCTTC. This sequence encodes CASSEGPRNEQFF.

This chain links TRBV6-6 with TRBJ2-7; 8 bases match TRBD2. The CDR3 extends over 14 amino acids. Germline V gives CDR1 MNHNY, CDR2 SVGAGI (reference sequence). J gave up 7 bases and V 7 bases, and 12 bases lay outside the gene matches. The chain's CDR3 is CASTSSGRRGEQYF. DNA for the CDR3: TGTGCCAGCACCTCTAGCGGGCGCAGGGGAGAGCAGTACTTC.

The rearrangement joins TRBV28 to TRBJ2-6; TRBD1 matches 10 bases. Unmatched junction bases numbered 10, after V lost 11 bases and J lost 0 bases. CDR1 and CDR2 (germline): MDHEN, SYDVKM. The CDR3 length is 17 residues. CDR3 nucleotide sequence: TGTGCCGGGCTCGGGACAGGGGACGACTCTGGGGCCAACGTCCTGACTTTC. Translated: CAGLGTGDDSGANVLTF.

The chain couples TRBV7-8 to TRBJ1-1, with 9 bases matching TRBD1. The CDR3 has 15 residues. Trimming at V came to 3 bases and at J to 6 bases, leaving 8 bases not matched to a gene. Germline CDR1 is SGHVS and CDR2 is FQNEAQ. The CDR3 is CASSFGGDRAAEAFF. The CDR3 nucleotides are TGTGCCAGCAGCTTTGGAGGGGACAGGGCTGCTGAAGCTTTCTTT.

This clone was found a few times. The chain uses TRBV2 and TRBJ2-3; no reliable D call. The germline V gene has CDR1 SNHLY and CDR2 FYNNEI. The CDR3 has 10 residues. The V gene lost 6 bases and the J gene lost 5 bases, with 3 bases spanning the gap. CDR3 region: CASSQDTQYF. The CDR3 DNA sequence: TGTGCCAGCAGCCAAGATACGCAGTATTTT.

This chain links TRBV18 with TRBJ2-1; 10 bases match TRBD2. Per the germline V gene, CDR1 is KGHSH and CDR2 is LQKENI. CDR3 length: 15 residues. V lost 6 bases, J lost 5 bases, and 7 bases stayed unmatched. CDR3 sequence reads: CASSYGTSEHNEQFF. DNA for the CDR3: TGTGCCAGCTCTTACGGGACTAGCGAGCACAATGAGCAGTTCTTC.

The chain uses TRBV18 and TRBJ1-1; D ambiguous. Germline lookup yields CDR1 KGHSH and CDR2 LQKENI. There are 16 residues in the CDR3. Between the trimmed V and J ends, which lost 3 bases and 2 bases, there was a span of 16 bases. CDR3 loop: CASSPGGGARNTEAFF. The CDR3 DNA is TGTGCCAGCTCACCGGGAGGAGGAGCCCGCAACACTGAAGCTTTCTTT.

V is TRBV6-5 and J is TRBJ1-1, with unresolved D. V was clipped by 6 bases and J by 3 bases, with 14 bases between them. The CDR3 runs to 14 residues. Germline V gives CDR1 MNHEY, CDR2 SVGAGI. The CDR3 protein is CASRAQRFDTEAFF. The DNA of the CDR3 is TGTGCCAGCAGGGCCCAGAGGTTTGACACTGAAGCTTTCTTT.

The chain recombines TRBV7-6 with TRBJ1-5; D may be TRBD1 (6 bases). CDR1 is SGHVS, CDR2 FNYEAQ, per germline. The CDR3 has 15 amino acids. This CDR3 is CASGFQGTSNQPQHF. CDR3 DNA: TGTGCGAGCGGGTTCCAGGGGACGAGCAATCAGCCCCAGCATTTT. The full variable domain, rest sourced from reference TRBV7-6 and TRBJ1-5, is GAGVSQSPRYKVTKRGQDVALRCDPISGHVSLYWYRQALGQGPEFLTYFNYEAQQDKSGLPNDRFSAERPEGSISTLTIQRTEQRDSAMYRCASGFQGTSNQPQHFGDGTRLSIL.

This clone has only a few counts. The chain employs TRBV14 and TRBJ2-2; D uncertain. This CDR3 has 16 residues. V was pared by 0 bases and J by 0 bases, with 8 bases between. The germline V gene has CDR1 SGHDN and CDR2 FVKESK. In DNA form, the CDR3 reads TGTGCCAGCAGCCAAGATCTCCCTTCGAACACCGGGGAGCTGTTTTTT. This codes for CASSQDLPSNTGELFF.

This clone has a handful of counts. This chain uses TRBV2 with TRBJ1-4, with 8 bases aligning to TRBD1. Germline trimming cut 5 bases from V and 8 bases from J; bases unmatched to any gene: 4. The germline gives CDR1 SNHLY, CDR2 FYNNEI. The CDR3 contains 13 residues. CDR3: CASSTGGREKLFF. DNA of the CDR3: TGTGCCAGCAGTACAGGGGGGAGGGAAAAACTGTTTTTT.

The chain uses TRBV5-1 and TRBJ2-1, with D unclear. Germline assignment: CDR1 SGHRS and CDR2 YFSETQ. The CDR3 covers 13 residues. Deletions cut 4 bases from V and 0 bases from J, with 5 bases between. DNA for the CDR3: TGCGCCAGCAGCCGGAGCTCCTACAATGAGCAGTTCTTC. The encoded protein is CASSRSSYNEQFF. Together with reference TRBV5-1 and TRBJ2-1, the CDR3 gives the full variable domain: KAGVTQTPRYLIKTRGQQVTLSCSPISGHRSVSWYQQTPGQGLQFLFEYFSETQRNKGNFPGRFSGRQFSNSRSEMNVSTLELGDSALYLCASSRSSYNEQFFGPGTRLTVL.